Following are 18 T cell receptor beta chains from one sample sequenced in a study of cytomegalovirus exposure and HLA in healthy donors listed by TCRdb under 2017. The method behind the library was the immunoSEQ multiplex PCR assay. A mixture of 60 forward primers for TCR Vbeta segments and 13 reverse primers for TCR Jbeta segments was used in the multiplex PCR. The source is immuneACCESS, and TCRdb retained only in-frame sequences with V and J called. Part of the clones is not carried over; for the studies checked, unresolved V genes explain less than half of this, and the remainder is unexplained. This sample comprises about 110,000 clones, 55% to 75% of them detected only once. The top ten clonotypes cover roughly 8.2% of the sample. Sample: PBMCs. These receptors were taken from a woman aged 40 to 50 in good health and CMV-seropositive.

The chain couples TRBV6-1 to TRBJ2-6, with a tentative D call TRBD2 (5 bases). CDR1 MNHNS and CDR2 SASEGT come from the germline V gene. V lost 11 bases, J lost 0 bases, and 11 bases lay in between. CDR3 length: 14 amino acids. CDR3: CASTEGSGANVLTF. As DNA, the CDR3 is TGTGCCTCCACAGAGGGCTCTGGGGCCAACGTCCTGACTTTC.

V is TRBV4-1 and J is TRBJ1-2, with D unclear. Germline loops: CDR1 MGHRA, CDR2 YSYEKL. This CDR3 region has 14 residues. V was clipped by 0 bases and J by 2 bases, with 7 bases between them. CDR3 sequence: CASSQEKQNYGYTF. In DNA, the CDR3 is TGCGCCAGCAGCCAAGAAAAACAGAACTATGGCTACACCTTC.

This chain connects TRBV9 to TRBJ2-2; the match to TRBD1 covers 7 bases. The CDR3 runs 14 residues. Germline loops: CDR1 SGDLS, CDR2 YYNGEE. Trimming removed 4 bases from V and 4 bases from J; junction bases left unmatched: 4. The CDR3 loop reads CASSSGTVTGELFF. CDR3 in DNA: TGTGCCAGCAGCTCTGGGACAGTCACCGGGGAGCTGTTTTTT. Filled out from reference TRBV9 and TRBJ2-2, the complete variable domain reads DSGVTQTPKHLITATGQRVTLRCSPRSGDLSVYWYQQSLDQGLQFLIQYYNGEERAKGNILERFSAQQFPDLHSELNLSSLELGDSALYFCASSSGTVTGELFFGEGSRLTVL.

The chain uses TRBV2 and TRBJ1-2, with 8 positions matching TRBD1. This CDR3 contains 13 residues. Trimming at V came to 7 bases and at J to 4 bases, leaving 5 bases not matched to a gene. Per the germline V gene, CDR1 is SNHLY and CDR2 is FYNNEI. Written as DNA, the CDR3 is TGTGCCAGCAAAGGACAGGGTCCCTATGGCTACACCTTC. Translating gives CASKGQGPYGYTF. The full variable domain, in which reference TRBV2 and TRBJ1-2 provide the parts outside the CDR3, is EPEVTQTPSHQVTQMGQEVILRCVPISNHLYFYWYRQILGQKVEFLVSFYNNEISEKSEIFDDQFSVERPDGSNFTLKIRSTKLEDSAMYFCASKGQGPYGYTFGSGTRLTVV.

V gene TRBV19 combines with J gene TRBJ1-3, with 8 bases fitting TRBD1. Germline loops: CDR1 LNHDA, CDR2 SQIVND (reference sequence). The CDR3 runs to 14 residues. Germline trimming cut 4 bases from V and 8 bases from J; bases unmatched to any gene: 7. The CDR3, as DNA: TGTGCCAGTAGTACCCGGACAGGGAAGGACACCATATATTTT. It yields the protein CASSTRTGKDTIYF.

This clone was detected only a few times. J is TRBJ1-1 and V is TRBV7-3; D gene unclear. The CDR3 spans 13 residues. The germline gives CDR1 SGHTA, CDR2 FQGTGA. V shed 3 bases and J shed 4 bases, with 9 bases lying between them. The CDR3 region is CASSFTAATEAFF. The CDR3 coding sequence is TGTGCCAGCAGCTTTACAGCAGCCACTGAAGCTTTCTTT.

CDR3 DNA: TGTGCCAGCAGTTATGGGTGGGGACAGCAAAATTCACCCCTCCACTTT. This sequence encodes CASSYGWGQQNSPLHF. This sequence joins TRBV6-5 and TRBJ1-6, with 7 positions matching TRBD1. From germline, CDR1 is MNHEY and CDR2 SVGAGI. The CDR3 is made up of 16 amino acids. Unmatched junction bases numbered 9, after V lost 3 bases and J lost 7 bases.

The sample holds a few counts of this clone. In DNA, the CDR3 is TGTGCCAGCAGCTTGGGGGGGGCCCGCTCCTACGAGCAGTACTTC. Amino acids: CASSLGGARSYEQYF. The chain couples TRBV7-9 to TRBJ2-7, with D perhaps TRBD2 (7 bases). Trimming pared 3 bases from V and 0 bases from J, leaving 12 bases between. This CDR3 has 15 amino acids. In germline, CDR1 is SEHNR, CDR2 FQNEAQ (reference sequence).

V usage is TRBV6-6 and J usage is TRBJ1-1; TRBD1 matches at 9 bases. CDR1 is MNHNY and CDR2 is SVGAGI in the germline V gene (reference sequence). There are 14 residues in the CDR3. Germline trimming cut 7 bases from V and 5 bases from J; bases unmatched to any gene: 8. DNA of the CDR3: TGTGCCAGCAAACCCGGACAGGGGAGGACTGAAGCTTTCTTT. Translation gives CASKPGQGRTEAFF.

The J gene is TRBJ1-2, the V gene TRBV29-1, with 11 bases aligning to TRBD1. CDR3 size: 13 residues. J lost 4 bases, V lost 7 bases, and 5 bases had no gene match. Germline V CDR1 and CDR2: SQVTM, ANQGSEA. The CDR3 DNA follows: TGCAGCGCCACGGGACAGGGGGGCTATGGCTACACCTTC. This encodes CSATGQGGYGYTF.

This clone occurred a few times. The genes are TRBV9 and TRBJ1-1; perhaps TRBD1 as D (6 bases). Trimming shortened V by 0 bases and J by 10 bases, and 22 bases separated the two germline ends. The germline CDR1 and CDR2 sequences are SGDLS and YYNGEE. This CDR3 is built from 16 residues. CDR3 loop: CASSVGDGGGGFGAFF. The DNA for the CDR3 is TGTGCCAGCAGCGTAGGGGACGGAGGGGGGGGGTTTGGAGCTTTCTTT.

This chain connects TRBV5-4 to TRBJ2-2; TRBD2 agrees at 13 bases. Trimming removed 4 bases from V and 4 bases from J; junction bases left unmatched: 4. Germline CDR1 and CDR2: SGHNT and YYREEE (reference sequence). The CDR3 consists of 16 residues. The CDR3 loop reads CASSAGLAGITGELFF. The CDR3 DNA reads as TGTGCCAGCAGCGCGGGACTAGCGGGAATCACCGGGGAGCTGTTTTTT.

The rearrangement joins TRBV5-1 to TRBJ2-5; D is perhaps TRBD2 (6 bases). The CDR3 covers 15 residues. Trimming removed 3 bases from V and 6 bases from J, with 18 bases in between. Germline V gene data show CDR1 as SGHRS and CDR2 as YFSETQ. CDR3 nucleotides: TGCGCCAGCAGCTCGCCAGCGGGTAGGAGGCAGACCCAGTACTTC. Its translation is CASSSPAGRRQTQYF.

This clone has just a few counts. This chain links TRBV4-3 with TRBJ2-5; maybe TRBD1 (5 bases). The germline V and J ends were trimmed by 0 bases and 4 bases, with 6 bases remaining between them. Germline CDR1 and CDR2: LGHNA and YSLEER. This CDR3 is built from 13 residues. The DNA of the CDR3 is TGCGCCAGCAGCCAAGATCAGGGAGAGACCCAGTACTTC. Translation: CASSQDQGETQYF.

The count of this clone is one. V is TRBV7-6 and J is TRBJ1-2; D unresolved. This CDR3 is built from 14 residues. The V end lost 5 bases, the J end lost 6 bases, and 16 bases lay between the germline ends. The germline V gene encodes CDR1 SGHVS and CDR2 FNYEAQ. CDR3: CASSQDSGGNGYTF. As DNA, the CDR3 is TGTGCCAGCAGCCAAGATTCAGGAGGGAATGGCTACACCTTC.

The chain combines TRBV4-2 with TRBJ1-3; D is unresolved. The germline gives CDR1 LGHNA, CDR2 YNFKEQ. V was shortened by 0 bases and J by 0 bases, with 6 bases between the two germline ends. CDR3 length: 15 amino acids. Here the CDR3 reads CASSQDADSGNTIYF. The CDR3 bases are TGTGCCAGCAGCCAAGATGCAGACTCTGGAAACACCATATATTTT.

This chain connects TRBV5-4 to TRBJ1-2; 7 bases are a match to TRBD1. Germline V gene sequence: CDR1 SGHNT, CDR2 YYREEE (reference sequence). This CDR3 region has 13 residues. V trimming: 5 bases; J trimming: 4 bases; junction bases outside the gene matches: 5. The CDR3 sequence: CASRPGTAYGYTF. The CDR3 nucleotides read TGTGCCAGCAGGCCCGGGACAGCCTATGGCTACACCTTC.

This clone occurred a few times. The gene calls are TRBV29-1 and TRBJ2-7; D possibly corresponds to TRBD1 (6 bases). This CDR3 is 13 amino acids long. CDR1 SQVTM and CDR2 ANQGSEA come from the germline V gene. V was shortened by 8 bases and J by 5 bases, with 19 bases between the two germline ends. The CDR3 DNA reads TGCAGCCCAGGGGACCTACAAAGGGACGAGCAGTACTTC. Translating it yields CSPGDLQRDEQYF.